This is a list of T cell receptor beta chains from one sample in a study of cytomegalovirus exposure and HLA in healthy donors. Sequenced by immunoSEQ multiplex PCR; TCRdb stores in-frame clones only, minus some. The table has around 150,000 clones, over 65% seen once; the top ten hold around 7%. The sample comprised PBMCs. The receptors here all came from a man aged 40-50 years in good health and CMV-seropositive. The CDR3 runs from the conserved cysteine through the conserved F or W. The order of the fields is clone size, D gene, V gene, J gene, CDR3 DNA, CDR3 protein. The D gene is left open where the match is weak. Clone size is given for some rows only: seen once, a few or many times, or a class if the clone is expanded.

NA	NA	TRBV6-1	TRBJ2-2	TGTGCCAGCCTATCATCCGGGGCCGGGGAGCTGTTTTTT	CASLSSGAGELFF
NA	TRBD1	TRBV11-2	TRBJ1-6	TGTGCCAGCAGCTCCCGGGACAGGTTTAATTCACCCCTCCACTTT	CASSSRDRFNSPLHF
NA	TRBD1	TRBV7-2	TRBJ2-3	TGTGCCAGCAGCACGCGGACAGGGGGAAGAGATACGCAGTATTTT	CASSTRTGGRDTQYF
NA	TRBD1	TRBV5-6	TRBJ1-4	TGTGCCAGCAGCTTGGTATCGACAGGGACTAATGAAAAACTGTTTTTT	CASSLVSTGTNEKLFF
NA	TRBD1	TRBV7-3	TRBJ1-1	TGTGCCAGCAGCTTCCGGGACAGGGGGCCTGAAGCTTTCTTT	CASSFRDRGPEAFF
NA	NA	TRBV7-6	TRBJ2-7	TGTGCCAGCAGCTTACCCGGGACCTACGAGCAGTACTTC	CASSLPGTYEQYF
NA	NA	TRBV10-3	TRBJ1-2	TGTGCCAGCAGCGATCTAGGAGGCTACACCTTC	CASSDLGGYTF
NA	TRBD1	TRBV9	TRBJ1-4	TGTGCCAGCAGCTCTCTACCGGGACAGGGGAATGAAAAACTGTTTTTT	CASSSLPGQGNEKLFF
NA	NA	TRBV11-3	TRBJ1-6	TGTGCCAGCAGCCGAGGGAGTTCACCCCTCCACTTT	CASSRGSSPLHF
NA	NA	TRBV5-6	TRBJ1-1	TGTGCCAGCAGCTTGCCCGCAGCGGGCAGCCACACTGAAGCTTTCTTT	CASSLPAAGSHTEAFF
NA	TRBD1	TRBV5-4	TRBJ2-3	TGCGCCAGCAGCCAATTCGCCGGGACAGACAACACAGATACGCAGTATTTT	CASSQFAGTDNTDTQYF
NA	NA	TRBV19	TRBJ2-7	TGTGCCAGTAGTATTGGCAGTCCCTACGAGCAGTACTTC	CASSIGSPYEQYF
few	NA	TRBV5-1	TRBJ2-2	TGCGCCAGCAGCTACCAAACCAGGACAGTGAACACCGGGGAGCTGTTTTTT	CASSYQTRTVNTGELFF
NA	NA	TRBV4-1	TRBJ1-6	TGCGCCAGCAGTCAGACCCACCTGGGCTCACCCCTCCACTTT	CASSQTHLGSPLHF
once	TRBD1	TRBV7-9	TRBJ1-1	TGTGCCAGCAGCTTAACGGGACAGGGGGTGGTTACCACTGAAGCTTTCTTT	CASSLTGQGVVTTEAFF
NA	NA	TRBV27	TRBJ1-3	TGTGCCACCCCAGTCCCCCCCATCCGCGGAAACACCATATATTTT	CATPVPPIRGNTIYF
NA	NA	TRBV6-5	TRBJ2-5	TGTGCCAGCAGAGCCCCCCTCCTGGAGACCCAGTACTTC	CASRAPLLETQYF
NA	NA	TRBV6-1	TRBJ1-1	TGTGCCAGCAGGACGGTGGAGTTAGTTTTCTTT	CASRTVELVFF
few	TRBD1	TRBV18	TRBJ1-5	TGTGCCAGCTCACCAGGGACAGCTAATCAGCCCCAGCATTTT	CASSPGTANQPQHF
NA	NA	TRBV9	TRBJ1-4	TGTGCCAGCAGCCCTCATTTGAAGGGGCCGGCTAATGAAAAACTGTTTTTT	CASSPHLKGPANEKLFF
NA	NA	TRBV4-1	TRBJ1-2	TGCGCCAGCAGCCAAGATCCAGGGGCTTATAGGGGTGGCTACACCTTC	CASSQDPGAYRGGYTF
NA	NA	TRBV27	TRBJ2-7	TGTGCCAGCAGTTCGCGACTCCCGGGACAAAGCTACGAGCAGTACTTC	CASSSRLPGQSYEQYF
once	NA	TRBV7-9	TRBJ1-4	TGTGCCAGCAGCTTAGAAGGGACTGGCGAAAAACTGTTTTTT	CASSLEGTGEKLFF
NA	TRBD1	TRBV6-5	TRBJ2-7	TGTGCCAGCAGTTACTTAGACAGGGCCAACGAGCAGTACTTC	CASSYLDRANEQYF
NA	TRBD1	TRBV9	TRBJ2-7	TGTGCCAGCAGCGCGACAGGGACCCACGAGCAGTACTTC	CASSATGTHEQYF
NA	NA	TRBV6-4	TRBJ1-5	TGTGCCAGCAGGGACCGACAGCGAAATCAGCCCCAGCATTTT	CASRDRQRNQPQHF
NA	TRBD2	TRBV4-1	TRBJ2-2	TGCGCCAGCAGCCAAGAAATTGATGTAGCGGGGGGGCCGGACACCGGGGAGCTGTTTTTT	CASSQEIDVAGGPDTGELFF
NA	TRBD1	TRBV6-5	TRBJ1-1	TGTGCCAGCAGGGACAGGGTGAACACTGAAGCTTTCTTT	CASRDRVNTEAFF
NA	NA	TRBV27	TRBJ1-1	TGTGCCAGCAGTTGGGGCTTTGGGGCCTTTCGGCAGGCGGGAACTGAAGCTTTCTTT	CASSWGFGAFRQAGTEAFF
NA	NA	TRBV6-5	TRBJ2-3	TGTGCCAGCAGAGGGGGATCCACAGATACGCAGTATTTT	CASRGGSTDTQYF
NA	TRBD2	TRBV6-4	TRBJ2-5	TGTGCCAGCAGTGACCCCCCGGGGGGGCGGCGGAAGACCCAGTACTTC	CASSDPPGGRRKTQYF
NA	TRBD1	TRBV5-1	TRBJ2-7	TGCGCCAGCAGCAGGACAGGTGGCGTCTACGAGCAGTACTTC	CASSRTGGVYEQYF
NA	TRBD2	TRBV9	TRBJ2-2	TGTGCCAGCAGCCCCAGCGGGGGGAACACCGGGGAGCTGTTTTTT	CASSPSGGNTGELFF
NA	NA	TRBV9	TRBJ1-5	TGTGCCAGCAGCCCCCACCAGGACAATCAGCCCCAGCATTTT	CASSPHQDNQPQHF
NA	TRBD2	TRBV7-3	TRBJ2-1	TGTGCCAGCAGCTTAGCGGGGGGGCATGATGAGCAGTTCTTC	CASSLAGGHDEQFF
NA	NA	TRBV29-1	TRBJ2-7	TGCAGCGTTGTGAAACAGGCCTACGAGCAGTACTTC	CSVVKQAYEQYF
NA	NA	TRBV13	TRBJ1-2	TGTGCCAGCAGCTTACGGGTTTCATATGGCTACACCTTC	CASSLRVSYGYTF
medium-sized	NA	TRBV7-9	TRBJ1-1	TGTGCCAGCAGCTCCTTAACTGAAGCTTTCTTT	CASSSLTEAFF
NA	TRBD2	TRBV14	TRBJ2-5	TGTGCCAGCAGCCAAGGCGGGGGGCCTCAAGAGACCCAGTACTTC	CASSQGGGPQETQYF
NA	TRBD1	TRBV6-5	TRBJ2-7	TGTGCCAGCGGACAGGGGGGAGGCGAGCAGTACTTC	CASGQGGGEQYF
NA	NA	TRBV9	TRBJ1-1	TGTGCCAGCAGCGTAGTCCAGGGGACGAACACTGAAGCTTTCTTT	CASSVVQGTNTEAFF
NA	TRBD2	TRBV5-1	TRBJ2-7	TGCGCCAGCAGCCTGGGGGGGGGTCCGAACGAGCAGTACTTC	CASSLGGGPNEQYF